The text below deals with one T cell receptor beta chain. The CDR3 sequence is 18 residues long. Trimming cost V 5 bases and J 0 bases; bases outside gene matches: 14. The germline V gene encodes CDR1 MNHEY and CDR2 SMNVEV (reference sequence). The protocol was immunoSEQ multiplex PCR, while the TCRdb copy is restricted to in-frame clones and leaves out a portion. The sample includes tens of thousands of clones, 94% of them seen just once. These data come from a study of T cell changes during pregnancy in multiple sclerosis. The source material was CD4+ T cells from peripheral blood mononuclear cells, sampled in the second trimester of pregnancy. The sequence came from a female donor with multiple sclerosis, enrolled in a pregnancy study. The chain uses TRBV27 and TRBJ2-7; 9 nucleotides align to TRBD2. In nucleotides, the CDR3 is TGTGCCAGCAGTCCCCAAGGAGCGGGGGGCCCTTACTCCTACGAGCAGTACTTC. This sequence encodes CASSPQGAGGPYSYEQYF.